This is a list of T cell receptor beta chains from one sample in a study of blood T cells in healthy people across ages. TCRdb fed the 5' RACE reads into MiXCR, producing one record per CDR3 protein. Seen here are around 1,800,000 distinct CDR3 sequences, roughly 43% observed once, and the top ten hold under 25%. Material: blood. The receptors come from a human donor in good health. Both conserved end residues are trimmed from each CDR3. Not all rows give a size; the values are once, few, many and, for expanded clones, a class.

v_call,clone_size,cdr3_aa
TRBV29-1,NA,SATKWGGNTEAF
TRBV9,NA,ASSVGLAGGLGETQY
TRBV20-1,NA,SARYNTGELF
TRBV6-1,NA,ASVRGAPGVEAF
TRBV11-2,NA,ASSATGNTIY
TRBV7-3,NA,ASSLGVVRDTQY
TRBV5-1,NA,ASSTWGDSNGKLF
TRBV12-3/TRBV12-4,NA,ASSWEGQLNQPQH
TRBV21-1,NA,ASSKYSGDRSSYNSPLH
TRBV20-1,few,SAADTPKYEQY
TRBV27,NA,ASSLNSWNTEAF
TRBV20-1,few,SASDRGQFEQY
TRBV7-2,NA,ASSLEPGTSYNEQF
TRBV4-2,many,ASSPLLGGGYEQY
TRBV6-2/TRBV6-3,NA,ASTDSRGANSPLH
TRBV7-3,once,ASSSPAGGGSNTEAF
TRBV5-1,many,ASSPGGGRGYEQY
TRBV7-2,once,ASSPGVVGETQY
TRBV28,NA,ASSFEWNQPQH
TRBV7-9,NA,ASSDTEQGPEQY
TRBV5-1,few,ASSLEGQGDTDTQY
TRBV6-1,NA,AGSRADEAF
TRBV10-3,few,AIRVSSRVYEQY
TRBV6-6,NA,ASTLRALRGETQY
TRBV12-3/TRBV12-4,few,ASTPKKVYNEQF
TRBV3-1,NA,ASSQDVIQY
TRBV29-1,NA,SVELRGGGETQY
TRBV9,NA,ASSVNLQEDNDSGANVLT
TRBV7-2,NA,ASSLVVRHYEQY
TRBV20-1,few,SWSGELF
TRBV20-1,few,SARHGLAVSYEQY
TRBV7-2,NA,ASSSLAGALNEQF
TRBV7-2,few,ASTLNMAGETASYNEQF
TRBV5-1,many,ASSLESSYVLT
TRBV9,NA,ASSVANGGGISSYNEQF